The sequence of this T cell receptor beta chain was determined in a study of cytomegalovirus exposure and HLA in healthy donors. This clone was detected only once. As yet, its antigen is unknown. Study-level results: The authors confirmed in vitro that a few CMV-associated chains were specific for CMV antigens. The finding came from a later analysis; first-cohort TCR clusters tended to co-occur in the approximately 120 validation repertoires.

Assay used: immunoSEQ multiplex PCR; TCRdb lists only in-frame clones, some missing. The sample includes approximately 200,000 clones, just over 90% of them seen just once. Germline V CDR1 and CDR2: SGHRS, YFSETQ. Losses at the gene ends were 4 bases for V and 1 base for J; bases not matched to a gene: 2. There are 14 residues in the CDR3. The V and J genes are TRBV5-1 and TRBJ1-5; 7 nucleotides match TRBD1. The clonotype originates from a woman younger than 35 in good health and CMV-seronegative. The sample was PBMCs. CDR3 in DNA: TGCGCCAGCAGCCCGGGACAGAGCAATCAGCCCCAGCATTTT. As protein: CASSPGQSNQPQHF. The whole variable domain, remainder taken from reference TRBV5-1 and TRBJ1-5, is KAGVTQTPRYLIKTRGQQVTLSCSPISGHRSVSWYQQTPGQGLQFLFEYFSETQRNKGNFPGRFSGRQFSNSRSEMNVSTLELGDSALYLCASSPGQSNQPQHFGDGTRLSIL.